These 23 T cell receptor beta chains were sequenced from one sample in a study of vaccination and CD4 T cells after COVID-19. At the Johns Hopkins FTIC core, DNA taken from cultured CD4+ T cells was sequenced by way of the Oncomine TCR Beta short-read assay. One entry per CDR3 protein results from TCRdb running MiXCR on the PCR reads. The sample carries approximately 13,000 distinct CDR3 sequences, approximately 49% recorded once. Indicated treatment: approximately 9-day PBMC culture with coronavirus spike peptide pools or control peptides (ViraFEST assay). Antigens of these TCRs are unknown. Source: CD4+ T cells from blood, cultured in vitro, taken before SARS-CoV-2 vaccination. The receptor source for this set is a human donor who had recovered from COVID-19.

In this sample, this clonotype turned up a few times. The J gene is TRBJ1-1, the V gene TRBV10-3, with D hard to call. V was pared by 7 bases and J by 2 bases, with 11 bases between. The CDR3 has 13 residues. Germline V gene data show CDR1 as ENHRY and CDR2 as SYGVKD. DNA for the CDR3: TGTGCCATCAACCGGGATCTTAACACTGAAGCTTTCTTT. Residues: CAINRDLNTEAFF.

This clonotype was detected once. V and J are TRBV19 and TRBJ1-2; D remains ambiguous. From germline, CDR1 is LNHDA and CDR2 SQIVND (reference sequence). Trimming stripped 7 bases from V and 4 bases from J, with 16 bases between. The CDR3 runs to 14 residues. CDR3 region: CASTTRGSGYGYTF. The CDR3 region has the DNA TGTGCCAGTACCACGCGGGGAAGCGGCTATGGCTACACCTTC.

A few counts support this clonotype. The genes are TRBV7-9 and TRBJ1-2; D gene unclear. From germline, CDR1 is SEHNR and CDR2 FQNEAQ (reference sequence). The CDR3 is 14 amino acids. Trimming shortened V by 0 bases and J by 4 bases, and 9 bases separated the two germline ends. The CDR3 coding sequence is TGTGCCAGCAGCTTAGCAGACGGATTCTATGGCTACACCTTC. This gives the protein CASSLADGFYGYTF.

This chain uses TRBV14 with TRBJ2-3; 7 bases agree with TRBD2. The germline V gene has CDR1 SGHDN and CDR2 FVKESK. The CDR3 contains 16 residues. The junction had 4 bases not matched to a gene; V was cut back by 0 bases and J by 1 base. CDR3 sequence (DNA): TGTGCCAGCAGCCAAGATGAGGCGGGAGGCACAGATACGCAGTATTTT. It specifies CASSQDEAGGTDTQYF. The whole variable domain, remainder taken from reference TRBV14 and TRBJ2-3, is EAGVTQFPSHSVIEKGQTVTLRCDPISGHDNLYWYRRVMGKEIKFLLHFVKESKQDESGMPNNRFLAERTGGTYSTLKVQPAELEDSGVYFCASSQDEAGGTDTQYFGPGTRLTVL.

This chain links TRBV9 with TRBJ2-2; D gene ambiguous. V gave up 4 bases and J gave up 0 bases, with 10 bases separating them. Germline-derived CDR1 and CDR2 are SGDLS and YYNGEE. The CDR3 totals 15 residues. This CDR3 reads CASSTQLANTGELFF. The CDR3 region has the DNA TGTGCCAGCAGCACTCAGCTCGCGAACACCGGGGAGCTGTTTTTT.

The gene calls are TRBV27 and TRBJ1-2, with D perhaps matching TRBD1 (5 bases). CDR3 length equals 12 residues. Between the trimmed V and J ends, which lost 8 bases and 7 bases, there was a span of 14 bases. Germline V gene sequence: CDR1 MNHEY, CDR2 SMNVEV (reference sequence). CDR3 loop: CASARTGLGYTF. The CDR3, as DNA: TGTGCCAGCGCACGCACAGGCCTTGGCTACACCTTC.

The V gene is TRBV7-2, the J gene TRBJ1-1; TRBD1 agrees at 12 bases. The CDR3 spans 17 residues. With V trimmed by 0 bases and J by 4 bases, 6 bases remained unmatched. Germline V gives CDR1 SGHTA, CDR2 FQGNSA. CDR3 protein: CASSLAGTGGAGTEAFF. CDR3 bases: TGTGCCAGCAGCTTAGCCGGGACAGGGGGCGCGGGCACTGAAGCTTTCTTT.

This clonotype was observed once. The CDR3 region has the DNA TGTGCCAGCAGCCCCCAGCGGGGAGATACGCAGTATTTT. Protein sequence: CASSPQRGDTQYF. This rearrangement joins TRBV7-2 to TRBJ2-3; 7 bases map to TRBD2. From germline, CDR1 is SGHTA and CDR2 FQGNSA. The CDR3 loop spans 13 amino acids. V lost 5 bases to trimming and J lost 5 bases; unmatched junction nucleotides: 4.

The chain is built from TRBV11-2 and TRBJ2-2; the D gene could be TRBD1 or TRBD2 (5 bases each). The germline V gene encodes CDR1 SGHAT and CDR2 FQNNGV. The ends were cut back, 5 bases at V and 0 bases at J, with 10 bases in the middle. The CDR3 totals 15 residues. The CDR3 loop reads CASSRGPSNTGELFF. For the CDR3, the DNA is TGTGCCAGCAGCAGGGGACCCTCGAACACCGGGGAGCTGTTTTTT.

The rearrangement links TRBV20-1 to TRBJ2-3; TRBD2 aligns across 11 bases. This CDR3 contains 15 residues. The V and J ends lost 4 bases and 9 bases, in that order; junction bases with no gene match: 12. Germline CDR1 and CDR2: DFQATT and SNEGSKA (reference sequence). The CDR3 sequence is CSATSLAGAFRTQYF. CDR3 DNA sequence: TGCAGTGCTACCTCACTAGCGGGGGCGTTTAGAACGCAGTATTTT.

This clonotype was picked up a small number of times. The chain is built from TRBV21-1 and TRBJ2-3; TRBD2, the table's D call, was not compared with the DNA. TRBV21-1 is given as a pseudogene. The CDR3 length is 18 residues. The CDR3 here is CASSAGTSGRGGPDTQYF. The DNA for the CDR3 is TGTGCCAGCAGCGCGGGGACTAGCGGGAGGGGAGGCCCAGATACGCAGTATTTT.

The table lists this clonotype with a few counts. The V and J genes are TRBV6-5 and TRBJ1-5; D not certain. Germline CDR1 reads MNHEY; CDR2 reads SVGAGI. V was shortened by 0 bases and J by 6 bases, with 9 bases between the two germline ends. CDR3 length equals 14 residues. The CDR3 protein is CASSYSSGAQPQHF. Written as DNA, the CDR3 is TGTGCCAGCAGTTACTCGTCGGGAGCTCAGCCCCAGCATTTT.

The chain is built from TRBV5-6 and TRBJ2-5; no clear D gene. The CDR3 is 11 residues long. V lost 0 bases, J lost 5 bases, and 2 bases lay in between. Germline CDR1 reads SGHDT; CDR2 reads YYEEEE. The CDR3 reads CASSLAETQYF. CDR3 DNA sequence: TGTGCCAGCAGCTTGGCCGAGACCCAGTACTTC.

The chain is built from TRBV7-2 and TRBJ2-2; 8 bases agree with TRBD2. The length of the CDR3 is 16 residues. The junction had 7 bases not matched to a gene; V was cut back by 2 bases and J by 5 bases. The germline gives CDR1 SGHTA, CDR2 FQGNSA. CDR3 sequence (DNA): TGTGCCAGCAGCTTACCGGGACTAGGGGCAACCGGGGAGCTGTTTTTT. Protein: CASSLPGLGATGELFF.

This chain joins TRBV20-1 and TRBJ1-4; D is possibly TRBD1 (5 bases). Germline V gene data show CDR1 as DFQATT and CDR2 as SNEGSKA (reference sequence). V shed 6 bases and J shed 1 base, with 24 bases lying between them. This CDR3 has 18 amino acids. DNA of the CDR3: TGCAGTGCGGATACGTTGGGGCTCCTAGGCGGAACTAATGAAAAACTGTTTTTT. Its translation is CSADTLGLLGGTNEKLFF.

Here the CDR3 reads CSATEAGEKLFF. The DNA of the CDR3 is TGCAGTGCTACCGAAGCAGGGGAAAAACTGTTTTTT. The chain links TRBV20-1 to TRBJ1-4; TRBD1 is a possible D gene (5 bases). The CDR3 loop spans 12 amino acids. Germline loops: CDR1 DFQATT, CDR2 SNEGSKA (reference sequence). V was shortened by 4 bases and J by 8 bases, with 11 bases between the two germline ends.

V is TRBV6-5 and J is TRBJ2-3, with TRBD2 matching 13 bases. This CDR3 is 16 amino acids long. Germline CDR1 and CDR2: MNHEY and SVGAGI. The V and J ends lost 6 bases and 2 bases, in that order; junction bases with no gene match: 5. Here the CDR3 DNA reads TGTGCCAGCAGCCCGACTAGCGGGGGGTTCACAGATACGCAGTATTTT. It is translated as CASSPTSGGFTDTQYF.

This clonotype was seen only a few times. The V gene is TRBV7-8, the J gene TRBJ1-6; D uncertain. The germline gives CDR1 SGHVS, CDR2 FQNEAQ. V lost 8 bases to trimming and J lost 5 bases, with 10 bases between them. CDR3 length: 13 residues. CDR3 sequence: CASPIQDNSPLHF. The DNA for the CDR3 is TGTGCCAGCCCCATCCAGGATAATTCACCCCTCCACTTT.

This clonotype was seen only a few times. The rearrangement uses TRBV5-4 and TRBJ2-5; D is possibly TRBD1 (6 bases). This CDR3 has 14 amino acids. Per the germline V gene, CDR1 is SGHNT and CDR2 is YYREEE (reference sequence). Trimming left V 2 bases short and J 1 base short, with 9 bases between. CDR3 in DNA: TGTGCCAGCAGCTTAGGGGGAACCCAAGAGACCCAGTACTTC. Translated: CASSLGGTQETQYF.

The chain combines TRBV27 with TRBJ2-2, with 7 bases identical to TRBD2. Per the germline V gene, CDR1 is MNHEY and CDR2 is SMNVEV (reference sequence). The CDR3 is made up of 17 amino acids. V was pared by 2 bases and J by 1 base, with 7 bases of the junction left unmatched. The CDR3 region is CASSLASGVLNTGELFF. The CDR3 coding sequence is TGTGCCAGCAGTTTAGCCAGCGGGGTCCTGAACACCGGGGAGCTGTTTTTT.

The J gene is TRBJ1-1, the V gene TRBV11-1; TRBD1 is a possible D gene (5 bases). CDR1 and CDR2 from the germline V gene are SGHAT and FQDESV (reference sequence). The CDR3 length is 13 residues. The V and J ends lost 4 bases and 4 bases respectively, with 10 bases between them. The CDR3 coding sequence is TGTGCCAGCAGCTGGGACCGGGGCACTGAAGCTTTCTTT. Translation: CASSWDRGTEAFF.

V gene TRBV6-1 combines with J gene TRBJ1-1; 8 bases are a match to TRBD1. Trimming cost V 6 bases and J 5 bases; bases outside gene matches: 8. Germline CDR1 and CDR2: MNHNS and SASEGT. The CDR3 runs 14 residues. Here the CDR3 DNA reads TGTGCCAGCAGCAACACAGGGGGAGGAACTGAAGCTTTCTTT. As protein: CASSNTGGGTEAFF.

In its sample, this clonotype was seen a few times. The V call is TRBV7-7, the J call TRBJ2-5; 10 bases match TRBD2. Unmatched junction bases numbered 8, after V lost 6 bases and J lost 7 bases. CDR1 and CDR2 (germline): SSHAT, FNYEAQ (reference sequence). The CDR3 is 14 amino acids. CDR3 sequence (DNA): TGTGCCAGCAGTATACTAGCGGGGAAAGGGACCCAGTACTTC. This gives the protein CASSILAGKGTQYF.